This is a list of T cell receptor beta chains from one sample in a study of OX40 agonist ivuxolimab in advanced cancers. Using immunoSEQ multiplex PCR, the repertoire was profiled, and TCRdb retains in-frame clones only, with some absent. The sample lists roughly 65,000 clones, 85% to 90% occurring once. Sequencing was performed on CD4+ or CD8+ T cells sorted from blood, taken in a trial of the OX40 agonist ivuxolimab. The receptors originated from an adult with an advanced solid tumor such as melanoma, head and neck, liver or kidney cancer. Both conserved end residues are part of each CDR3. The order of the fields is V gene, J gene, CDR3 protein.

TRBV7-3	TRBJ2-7	CASSVQGGNEQYF
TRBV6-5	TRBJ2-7	CASSSFSASGTYEQYF
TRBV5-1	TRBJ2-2	CASSLGPTGDTGELFF
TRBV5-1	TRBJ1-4	CASSPQGFNEKLFF
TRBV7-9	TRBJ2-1	CASNRGSSYNEQFF
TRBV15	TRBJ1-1	CATSSRNFLIGRTGTNTEAFF
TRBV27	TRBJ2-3	CASSSYLLAGGTDTQYF
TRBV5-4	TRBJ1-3	CASSFNSGNTIYF
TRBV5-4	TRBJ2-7	CASSLPGDSSYEQYF
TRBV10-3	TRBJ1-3	CAISESSNTIYF
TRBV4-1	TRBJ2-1	CASSQRAVRTGTSGNNEQFF
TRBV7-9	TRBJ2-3	CASSLQREADTQYF
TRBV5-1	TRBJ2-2	CASKGGSSADSGELFF
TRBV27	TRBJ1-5	CASRSGTGGYQPQHF
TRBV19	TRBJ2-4	CASSIPQGSKNIQYF
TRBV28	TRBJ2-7	CASSLDTPYEQYF
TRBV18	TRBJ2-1	CASSPGDYNEQFF
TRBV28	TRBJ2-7	CATLFGGSYEQYF
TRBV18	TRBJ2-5	CASSPPLAGGRETQYF
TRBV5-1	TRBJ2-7	CASSLTTSGPYEQYF
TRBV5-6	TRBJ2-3	CASSFGGHTDTQYF
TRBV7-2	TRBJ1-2	CASTRDRINYGYTF
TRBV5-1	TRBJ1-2	CASSGEAGYGYTF
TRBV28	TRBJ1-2	CASSLRGDGYTF
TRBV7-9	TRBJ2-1	CASRAVEQFF
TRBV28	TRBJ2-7	CASSSGTSPVEQYF
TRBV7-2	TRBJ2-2	CASRFRGTGELFF
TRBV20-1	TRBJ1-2	CSSARIGGYTF
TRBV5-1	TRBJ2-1	CASSLVGGPYNEQFF
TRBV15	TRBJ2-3	CATSRAQTSGSTDTQYF
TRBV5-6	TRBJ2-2	CASSWGLDTGELFF
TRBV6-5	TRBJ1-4	CASGVGAATNEKLFF
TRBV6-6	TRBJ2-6	CASRRGEATSGHVLTF
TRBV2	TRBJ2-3	CASSSTGSTDTQYF
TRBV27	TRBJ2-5	CASRGGFGASGIYETQYF
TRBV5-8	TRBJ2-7	CASSLELGGDSYEQYF
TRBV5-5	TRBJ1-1	CASSRLTGNTEAFF
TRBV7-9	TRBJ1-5	CASSSVFAQPQHF
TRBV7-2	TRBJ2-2	CASSLLTGLSTGELFF
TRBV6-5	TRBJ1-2	CASSPDRGLGYTF
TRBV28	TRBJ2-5	CASSSRARNQETQYF
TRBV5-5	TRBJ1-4	CASSLSLTNEKLFF